These T cell receptor beta chains were read from a single sample in a study of blood T cell repertoires in COVID-19. Sequencing was performed with immunoSEQ multiplex PCR; in TCRdb, only in-frame clones are kept and a portion is missing. The profile shows fewer than 400,000 clones, about 86% of them singletons. Sequencing was done on a sample of peripheral blood. These TCRs come from a man aged 25-40 years with active or convalescent COVID-19. CDR3s include the opening cysteine and the closing phenylalanine or tryptophan. D genes are given only for firm matches. Some rows mark clone size as missing; the rest say once, few, many or name a class of expanded clone.

j_call | v_call | d_call | clone_size | cdr3_nt | cdr3_aa
TRBJ2-2 | TRBV3-1/TRBV3-2 | - | - | TGTGCCAGCAGACAGGGTCGCAACACCGGGGAGCTGTTTTTT | CASRQGRNTGELFF
TRBJ1-2 | TRBV7-2 | TRBD1 | - | TGTGCCAGCAGCTTAGGCCTGGGACAGTATCTACAGGGGGCCTATGGCTACACCTTC | CASSLGLGQYLQGAYGYTF
TRBJ2-2 | TRBV7-8 | - | - | TGTGCCAGCAGCGTAACAGGAGTCGGGGAGCTGTTTTTT | CASSVTGVGELFF
TRBJ1-2 | TRBV7-9 | TRBD1 | once | TGTGCCAGCAGTCATTTGACAGGGGAAGACTATGGCTACACCTTC | CASSHLTGEDYGYTF
TRBJ2-6 | TRBV11-3 | - | - | TGTGCCAGCAACTCAGACAGGTCGTACTCTGGGGCCAACGTCCTGACTTTC | CASNSDRSYSGANVLTF
TRBJ2-4 | TRBV24-1 | TRBD2 | - | TGTGCCACCAGTGATTTGCGGAGGAGCGGGGGCATTCAGTACTTC | CATSDLRRSGGIQYF
TRBJ2-2 | TRBV28 | - | few | TGTGCCTCCGAGCTGAACACCGGGGAGCTGTTTTTT | CASELNTGELFF
TRBJ2-7 | TRBV4-1 | - | - | TGCGCCAGCAGCCAAGTACAGGCCTCCCGGTCGGAGCAGTACTTC | CASSQVQASRSEQYF
TRBJ2-2 | TRBV2 | - | - | TGTGCCAGCAGTGATGGGGCAGGGAGGTTGAGCGGGGAGCTGTTTTTT | CASSDGAGRLSGELFF
TRBJ2-2 | TRBV11-3 | TRBD1 | - | TGTGCCAGCAGCTTACTTTACGGGACAGGGAACACCGGGGAGCTGTTTTTT | CASSLLYGTGNTGELFF
TRBJ1-5 | TRBV7-6 | - | - | TGTGCCAGCAGCTTATCAAGGGGACTAAATCAGCCCCAGCATTTT | CASSLSRGLNQPQHF
TRBJ1-1 | TRBV29-1 | TRBD1 | - | TGCAGCGTTGAAAGGGACAGAATGAACACTGAAGCTTTCTTT | CSVERDRMNTEAFF
TRBJ2-7 | TRBV5-8 | TRBD2 | few | TGTGCCAGCAGCTTCACTAGCGGGGTCTACGAGCAGTACTTC | CASSFTSGVYEQYF
TRBJ2-1 | TRBV11-2 | - | - | TGTGCCAGCAGCTTAAACAGGGACAATGAGCAGTTCTTC | CASSLNRDNEQFF
TRBJ2-7 | TRBV6-1 | - | - | TGTGCCAGCAGTGAGGGCCCCCCCGAGGAGCAGTACTTC | CASSEGPPEEQYF
TRBJ2-5 | TRBV11-3 | - | - | TGTGCCAGCAGACGGACAGAGGGTGGGCAGGAGACCCAGTACTTC | CASRRTEGGQETQYF
TRBJ1-4 | TRBV28 | TRBD1 | few | TGTGCCAGCAGGCTCACCGGACAGGAAGGAAAACTGTTTTTT | CASRLTGQEGKLFF
TRBJ2-5 | TRBV5-1 | TRBD1 | few | TGCGCCAGCAGCTACGGACAGGGCAGGGAGACCCAGTACTTC | CASSYGQGRETQYF
TRBJ1-4 | TRBV2 | - | - | TGTGCCAGCAGACAGGGAAGCGATTATGAAAAACTGTTTTTT | CASRQGSDYEKLFF
TRBJ2-2 | TRBV27 | - | - | TGTGCCAGCAGTTGGGACTTCTTGAACACCGGGGAGCTGTTTTTT | CASSWDFLNTGELFF
TRBJ2-2 | TRBV9 | TRBD1 | - | TGTGCCAGCAGCGTAGGGGGACAGGGTTTCACCGGGGAGCTGTTTTTT | CASSVGGQGFTGELFF
TRBJ2-1 | TRBV18 | - | - | TGTGCCAGCTCACCTTGGACAGCCGAGAACAATGAGCAGTTCTTC | CASSPWTAENNEQFF
TRBJ2-7 | TRBV5-6 | TRBD1 | once | TGTGCCAGCAGCCCCCCGGGACAGGGGTACGAGCAGTACTTC | CASSPPGQGYEQYF
TRBJ2-1 | TRBV7-9 | - | - | TGTGCCAGCAGCTCCTGGCGGGACAATGAGCAGTTCTTC | CASSSWRDNEQFF
TRBJ1-1 | TRBV6-5 | - | - | TGTGCCAGCAGTTACATTCAGACGCGGGCGAACACTGAAGCTTTCTTT | CASSYIQTRANTEAFF
TRBJ1-2 | TRBV4-1 | - | - | TGCGCCAGCAGCCAATTTGTCGGCCGACAGGCCGAGAACTATGGCTACACCTTC | CASSQFVGRQAENYGYTF